A selection of T cell receptor beta chains follows, all from one sample in a study of T-cell reconstitution after alpha-beta-depleted transplantation in children. TCRdb re-analysed the PCR reads in MiXCR, keeping a single row per CDR3 protein. The repertoire holds a few hundred thousand distinct CDR3 sequences, with 15% to 20% as singletons. Sequenced material: PBMCs, mostly from graft donor cells, taken 360 days after TCRalphabeta/CD19-depleted stem cell transplant. These receptor sequences come from a boy under two years old who had a stem cell transplant for Wiskott-Aldrich syndrome, so the T cells may come from the graft donor. The CDR3 runs from the conserved cysteine through the conserved F or W. A D gene is named only where the DNA matches it firmly. The size entry is marked missing in some rows and otherwise reads once, few, many or a size class.

V,J,D,size,CDR3,DNA
TRBV28,TRBJ1-6,-,few,CASSRDPPLHF,TGTGCCAGCAGCAGGGACCCACCCCTCCACTTT
TRBV29-1,TRBJ2-3,-,many,CSAGLTGMDTQYF,TGCAGCGCGGGACTCACAGGCATGGATACGCAGTATTTT
TRBV12-3/TRBV12-4,TRBJ1-2,-,-,CASSFIRGSSGYTF,TGTGCCAGCAGTTTTATCCGGGGGTCTTCTGGCTACACCTTC
TRBV11-2,TRBJ2-5,-,-,CASSRGRTRVKSETQYF,TGTGCCAGCAGCCGAGGCCGCACAAGGGTCAAGTCGGAGACCCAGTACTTC
TRBV6-5,TRBJ1-4,-,-,CASSYSLTVLNEKLFF,TGTGCCAGCAGTTACTCCTTGACAGTCCTTAATGAAAAACTGTTTTTT
TRBV12-3/TRBV12-4,TRBJ2-7,-,-,CASSKKTGSGQYF,TGTGCCAGCAGCAAAAAAACAGGGTCCGGGCAGTACTTC
TRBV12-3/TRBV12-4,TRBJ2-1,TRBD2,-,CASSTGLAVYNEQFF,TGTGCCAGCAGTACCGGACTAGCGGTCTACAATGAGCAGTTCTTC
TRBV5-1,TRBJ2-2,TRBD2,few,CASSPGLAGLTGELFF,TGCGCCAGCAGCCCGGGACTAGCGGGCCTGACCGGGGAGCTGTTTTTT
TRBV20-1,TRBJ2-7,-,few,CSARVPGPRGEQYF,TGCAGTGCTAGAGTGCCGGGCCCCCGTGGGGAGCAGTACTTC
TRBV27,TRBJ2-7,-,few,CASSLRLEVDEQYF,TGTGCCAGCAGTTTACGGCTCGAGGTCGACGAGCAGTACTTC
TRBV11-2,TRBJ2-1,TRBD2,-,CASKKRDYNEQFF,TGTGCCAGCAAGAAGCGGGACTACAATGAGCAGTTCTTC
TRBV24-1,TRBJ2-1,TRBD2,few,CATSDLKSLAGAHNEQFF,TGTGCCACCAGTGATTTGAAATCGCTAGCGGGAGCCCACAATGAGCAGTTCTTC
TRBV6-2/TRBV6-3,TRBJ2-3,TRBD2,-,CASSYGGRSDTQYF,TGTGCCAGCAGTTACGGCGGGAGATCAGATACGCAGTATTTT
TRBV7-9,TRBJ2-1,-,-,CASSSRQDYYNEQFF,TGTGCCAGCAGCTCCCGACAGGATTATTACAATGAGCAGTTCTTC
TRBV15,TRBJ2-7,TRBD1,few,CATSRNSPGTGGYEQYF,TGTGCCACCAGCAGAAATTCTCCAGGGACAGGGGGCTACGAGCAGTACTTC
TRBV6-4,TRBJ2-1,-,many,CASSDEHNEQFF,TGTGCCAGCAGTGACGAACACAATGAGCAGTTCTTC
TRBV10-2,TRBJ2-1,TRBD2,-,CASSLTSGGSSYNEQFF,TGCGCCAGCAGCCTGACTAGCGGGGGGAGCTCCTACAATGAGCAGTTCTTC
TRBV10-3,TRBJ2-2,-,few,CAISVRAPKRFNTGELFF,TGTGCCATCAGTGTAAGGGCGCCCAAGCGGTTCAACACCGGGGAGCTGTTTTTT
TRBV5-8,TRBJ2-3,TRBD1,-,CASSWGTGEDTQYF,TGTGCCAGCAGCTGGGGGACAGGGGAAGATACGCAGTATTTT
TRBV5-6,TRBJ2-3,-,few,CASSFGTPDTQYF,TGTGCCAGCAGCTTTGGGACGCCCGATACGCAGTATTTT
TRBV5-1,TRBJ2-3,-,few,CASSWAGSDTQYF,TGCGCCAGCAGTTGGGCAGGCTCAGATACGCAGTATTTT
TRBV24-1,TRBJ2-1,TRBD2,few,CATSDWGSGLAGGEQFF,TGTGCCACCAGTGATTGGGGGTCTGGACTAGCGGGAGGAGAGCAGTTCTTC
TRBV24-1,TRBJ2-2,-,-,CATSGVKNTGELFF,TGTGCCACCTCGGGAGTCAAGAACACCGGGGAGCTGTTTTTT